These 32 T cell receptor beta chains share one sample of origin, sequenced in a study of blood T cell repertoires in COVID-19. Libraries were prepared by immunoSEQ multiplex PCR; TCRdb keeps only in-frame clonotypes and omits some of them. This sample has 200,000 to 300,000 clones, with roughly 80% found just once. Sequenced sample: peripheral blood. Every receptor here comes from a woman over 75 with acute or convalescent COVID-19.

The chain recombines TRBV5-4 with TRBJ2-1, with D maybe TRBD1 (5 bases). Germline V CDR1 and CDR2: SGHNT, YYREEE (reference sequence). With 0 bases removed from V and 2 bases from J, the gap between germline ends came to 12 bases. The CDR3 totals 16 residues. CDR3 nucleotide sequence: TGTGCCAGCAGCTTGGGAAGGGGAAAAGCCTACAATGAGCAGTTCTTC. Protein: CASSLGRGKAYNEQFF.

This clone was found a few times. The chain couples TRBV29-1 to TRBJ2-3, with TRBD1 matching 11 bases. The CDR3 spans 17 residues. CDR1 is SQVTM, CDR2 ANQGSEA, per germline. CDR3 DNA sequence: TGCAGGGTCTACGCCGGGACAGGGGGTGGTAGTGCAGATACGCAGTATTTT. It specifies CRVYAGTGGGSADTQYF.

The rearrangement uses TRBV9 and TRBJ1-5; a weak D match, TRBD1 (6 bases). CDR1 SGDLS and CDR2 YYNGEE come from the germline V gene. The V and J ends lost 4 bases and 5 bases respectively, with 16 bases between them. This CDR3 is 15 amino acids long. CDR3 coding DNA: TGTGCCAGCAGCCCAGGGTGGGGGGGCGATCAGCCCCAGCATTTT. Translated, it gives CASSPGWGGDQPQHF.

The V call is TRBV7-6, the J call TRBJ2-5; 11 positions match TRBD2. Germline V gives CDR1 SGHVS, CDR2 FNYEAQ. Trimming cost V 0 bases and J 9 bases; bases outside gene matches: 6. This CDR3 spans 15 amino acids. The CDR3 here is CASSLASGGAASQYF. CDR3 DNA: TGTGCCAGCAGCTTAGCTAGCGGGGGGGCCGCGTCCCAGTACTTC.

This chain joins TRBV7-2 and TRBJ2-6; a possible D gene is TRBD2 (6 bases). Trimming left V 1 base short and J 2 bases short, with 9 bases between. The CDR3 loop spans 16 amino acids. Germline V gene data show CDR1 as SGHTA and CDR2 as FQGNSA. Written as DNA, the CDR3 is TGTGCCAGCAGCTTAGACGGGGGTACTGGGGCCAACGTCCTGACTTTC. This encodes CASSLDGGTGANVLTF.

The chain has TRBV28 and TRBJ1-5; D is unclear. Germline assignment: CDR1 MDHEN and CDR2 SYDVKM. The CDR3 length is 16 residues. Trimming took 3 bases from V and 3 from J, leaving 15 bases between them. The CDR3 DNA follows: TGTGCCAGCAGTTTGATAAGGAGTCAGTTCAATCAGCCCCAGCATTTT. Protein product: CASSLIRSQFNQPQHF.

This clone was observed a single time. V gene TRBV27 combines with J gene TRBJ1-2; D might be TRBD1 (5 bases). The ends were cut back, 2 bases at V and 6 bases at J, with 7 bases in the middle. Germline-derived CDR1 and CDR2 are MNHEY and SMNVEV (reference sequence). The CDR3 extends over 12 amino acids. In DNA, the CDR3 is TGTGCCAGCAGTTTAGGAGGGGATGGCTACACCTTC. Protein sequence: CASSLGGDGYTF.

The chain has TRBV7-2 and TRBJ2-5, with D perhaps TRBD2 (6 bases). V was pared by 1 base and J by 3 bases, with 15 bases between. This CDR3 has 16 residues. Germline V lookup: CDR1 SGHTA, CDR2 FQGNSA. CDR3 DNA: TGTGCCAGCAGCTTAGTGGGGGGTTTGGGAAAAGAGACCCAGTACTTC. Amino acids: CASSLVGGLGKETQYF.

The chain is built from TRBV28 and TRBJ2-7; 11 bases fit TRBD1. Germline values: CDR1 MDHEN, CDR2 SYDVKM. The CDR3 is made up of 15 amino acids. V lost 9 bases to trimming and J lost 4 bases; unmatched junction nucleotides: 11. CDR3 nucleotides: TGTGCCAGTGGACAGGGGGCTCTTTTAGGGTACGAGCAGTACTTC. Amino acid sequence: CASGQGALLGYEQYF. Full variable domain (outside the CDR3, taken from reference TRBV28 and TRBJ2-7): DVKVTQSSRYLVKRTGEKVFLECVQDMDHENMFWYRQDPGLGLRLIYFSYDVKMKEKGDIPEGYSVSREKKERFSLILESASTNQTSMYLCASGQGALLGYEQYFGPGTRLTVT.

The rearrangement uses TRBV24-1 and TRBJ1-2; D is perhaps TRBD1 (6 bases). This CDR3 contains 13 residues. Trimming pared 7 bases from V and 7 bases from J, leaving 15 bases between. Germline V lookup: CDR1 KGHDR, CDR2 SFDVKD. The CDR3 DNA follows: TGTGCCACCAGCACAGGGACACGGGGTGGCTACACCTTC. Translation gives CATSTGTRGGYTF.

The CDR3 DNA sequence: TGTGCCAGCAGCACCCGCGGAGCTAACTATGGCTACACCTTC. It codes for CASSTRGANYGYTF. V usage is TRBV3-1 (or the pseudogene TRBV3-2) and J usage is TRBJ1-2; D not certain. Germline CDR1 LGHDT, CDR2 YNNKEL (reference sequence). This CDR3 has 14 amino acids. With 5 bases removed from V and 0 bases from J, the gap between germline ends came to 10 bases.

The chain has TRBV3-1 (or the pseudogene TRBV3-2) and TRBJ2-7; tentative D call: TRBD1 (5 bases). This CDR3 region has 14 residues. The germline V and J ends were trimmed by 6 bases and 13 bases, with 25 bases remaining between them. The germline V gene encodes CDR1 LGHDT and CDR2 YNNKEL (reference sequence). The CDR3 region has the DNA TGTGCCAGCAGTCTTCCTTCGAGTGGGGCCTTACAATACTTC. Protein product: CASSLPSSGALQYF.

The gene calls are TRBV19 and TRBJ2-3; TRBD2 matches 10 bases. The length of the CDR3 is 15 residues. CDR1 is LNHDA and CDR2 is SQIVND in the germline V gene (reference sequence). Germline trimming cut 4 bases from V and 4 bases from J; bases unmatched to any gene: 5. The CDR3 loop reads CASSTLAGESDTQYF. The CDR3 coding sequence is TGTGCCAGTAGTACCCTAGCGGGGGAATCAGATACGCAGTATTTT.

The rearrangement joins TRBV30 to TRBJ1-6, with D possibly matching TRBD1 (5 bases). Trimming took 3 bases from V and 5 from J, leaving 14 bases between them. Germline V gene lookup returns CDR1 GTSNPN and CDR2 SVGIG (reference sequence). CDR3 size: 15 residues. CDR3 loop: CAWRRHDRDNSPLHF. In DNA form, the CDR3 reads TGTGCCTGGAGGCGCCACGACAGAGATAATTCACCCCTCCACTTT.

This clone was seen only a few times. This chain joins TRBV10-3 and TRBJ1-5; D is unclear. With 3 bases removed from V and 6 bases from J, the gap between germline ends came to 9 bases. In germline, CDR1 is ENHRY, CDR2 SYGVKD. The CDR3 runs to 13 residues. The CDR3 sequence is CAISEIQFQPQHF. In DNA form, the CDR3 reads TGTGCCATCAGTGAAATACAGTTTCAGCCCCAGCATTTT.

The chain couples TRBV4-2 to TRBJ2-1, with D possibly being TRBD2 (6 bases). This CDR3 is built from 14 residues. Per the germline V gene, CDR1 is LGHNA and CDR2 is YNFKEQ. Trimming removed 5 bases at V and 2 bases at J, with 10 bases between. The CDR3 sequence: CASSYASAYNEQFF. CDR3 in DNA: TGTGCCAGCAGCTATGCTAGCGCCTACAATGAGCAGTTCTTC.

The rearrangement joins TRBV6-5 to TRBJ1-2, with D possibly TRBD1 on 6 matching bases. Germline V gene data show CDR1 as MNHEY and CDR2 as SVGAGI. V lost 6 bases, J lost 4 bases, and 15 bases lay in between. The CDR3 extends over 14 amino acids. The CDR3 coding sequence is TGTGCCAGCAGCGGCACCCAGGGGAGCTATGGCTACACCTTC. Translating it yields CASSGTQGSYGYTF.

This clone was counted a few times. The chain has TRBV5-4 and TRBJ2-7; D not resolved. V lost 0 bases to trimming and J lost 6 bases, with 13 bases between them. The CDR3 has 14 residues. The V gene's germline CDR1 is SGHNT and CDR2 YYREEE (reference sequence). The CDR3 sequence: CASSLVDPGTEQYF. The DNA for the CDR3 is TGTGCCAGCAGCTTGGTCGACCCAGGTACCGAGCAGTACTTC.

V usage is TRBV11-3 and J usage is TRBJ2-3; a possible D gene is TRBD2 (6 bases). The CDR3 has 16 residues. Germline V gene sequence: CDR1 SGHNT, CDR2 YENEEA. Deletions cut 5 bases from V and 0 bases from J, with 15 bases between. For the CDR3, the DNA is TGTGCCAGCAGCGGCGGGGACGCAACTAGCACAGATACGCAGTATTTT. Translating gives CASSGGDATSTDTQYF.

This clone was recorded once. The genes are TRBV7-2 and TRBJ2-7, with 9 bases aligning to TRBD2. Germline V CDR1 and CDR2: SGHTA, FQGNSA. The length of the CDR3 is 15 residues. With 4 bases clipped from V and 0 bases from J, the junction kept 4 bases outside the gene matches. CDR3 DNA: TGTGCCAGCAGCTGGAGGACTAGCGCCTCCTACGAGCAGTACTTC. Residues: CASSWRTSASYEQYF.

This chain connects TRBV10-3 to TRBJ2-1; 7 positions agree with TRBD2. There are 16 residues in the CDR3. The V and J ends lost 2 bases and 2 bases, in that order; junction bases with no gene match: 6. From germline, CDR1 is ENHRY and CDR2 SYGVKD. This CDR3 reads CAISEPITSAYNEQFF. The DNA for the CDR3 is TGTGCCATCAGTGAGCCGATCACTAGCGCCTACAATGAGCAGTTCTTC.

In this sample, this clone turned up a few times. The CDR3 region has the DNA TGTGCCAGTAGTATAAGCGGAAACAACTATGGCTACACCTTC. It translates to CASSISGNNYGYTF. The chain recombines TRBV19 with TRBJ1-2; D is uncertain. The CDR3 is 14 residues long. CDR1 and CDR2 (germline): LNHDA, SQIVND (reference sequence). V was trimmed by 2 bases and J by 2 bases, leaving 9 bases between them. Looking up the rest from reference TRBV19 and TRBJ1-2 gives the full variable domain: DGGITQSPKYLFRKEGQNVTLSCEQNLNHDAMYWYRQDPGQGLRLIYYSQIVNDFQKGDIAEGYSVSREKKESFPLTVTSAQKNPTAFYLCASSISGNNYGYTFGSGTRLTVV.

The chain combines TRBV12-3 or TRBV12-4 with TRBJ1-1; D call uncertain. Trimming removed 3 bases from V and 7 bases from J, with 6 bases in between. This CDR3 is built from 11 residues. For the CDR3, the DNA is TGTGCCAGCAGTTTGGGAGTTGAAGCTTTCTTT. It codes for CASSLGVEAFF.

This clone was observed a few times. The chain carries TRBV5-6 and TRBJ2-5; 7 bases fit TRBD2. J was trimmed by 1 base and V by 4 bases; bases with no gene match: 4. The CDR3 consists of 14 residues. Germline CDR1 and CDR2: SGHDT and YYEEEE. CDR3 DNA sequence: TGTGCCAGCAGCACGGCTAGCGGCCAAGAGACCCAGTACTTC. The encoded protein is CASSTASGQETQYF.

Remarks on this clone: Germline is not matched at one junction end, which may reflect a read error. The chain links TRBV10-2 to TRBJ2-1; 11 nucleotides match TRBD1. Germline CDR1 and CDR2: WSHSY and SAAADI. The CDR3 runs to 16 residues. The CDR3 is CASTEGQGEKDNEQFF. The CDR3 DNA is TGCGCCAGCACTGAGGGACAGGGGGAGAAGGACAATGAGCAGTTCTTC.

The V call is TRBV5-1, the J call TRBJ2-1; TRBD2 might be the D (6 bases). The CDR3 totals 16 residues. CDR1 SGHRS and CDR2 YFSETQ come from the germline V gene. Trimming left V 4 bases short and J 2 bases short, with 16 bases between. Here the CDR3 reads CASSTALGTPYNEQFF. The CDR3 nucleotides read TGCGCCAGCAGCACCGCCCTCGGGACTCCCTACAATGAGCAGTTCTTC.

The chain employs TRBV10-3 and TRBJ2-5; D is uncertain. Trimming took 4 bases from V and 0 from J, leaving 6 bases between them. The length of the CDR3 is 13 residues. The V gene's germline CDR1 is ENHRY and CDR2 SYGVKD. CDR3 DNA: TGTGCCATCAGTGGAAGAGACCAAGAGACCCAGTACTTC. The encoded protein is CAISGRDQETQYF.

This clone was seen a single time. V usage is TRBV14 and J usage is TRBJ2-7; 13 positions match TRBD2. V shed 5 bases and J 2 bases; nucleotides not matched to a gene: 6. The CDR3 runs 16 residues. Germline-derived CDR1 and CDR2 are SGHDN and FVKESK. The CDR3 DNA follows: TGTGCCAGCAGCGGACTAGCGGGAGTCATTACCTACGAGCAGTACTTC. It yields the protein CASSGLAGVITYEQYF.

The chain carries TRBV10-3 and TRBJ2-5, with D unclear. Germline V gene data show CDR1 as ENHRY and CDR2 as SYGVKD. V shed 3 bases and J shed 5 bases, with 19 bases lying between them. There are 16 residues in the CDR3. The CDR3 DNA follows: TGTGCCATCAGTGAAGATGAGGCAGTCGTCTCGGAGACCCAGTACTTC. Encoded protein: CAISEDEAVVSETQYF.

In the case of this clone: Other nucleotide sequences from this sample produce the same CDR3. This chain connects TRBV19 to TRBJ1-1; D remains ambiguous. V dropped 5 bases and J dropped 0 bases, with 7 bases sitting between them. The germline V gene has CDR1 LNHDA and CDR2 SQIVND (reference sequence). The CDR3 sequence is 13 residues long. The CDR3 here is CASSATVNTEAFF. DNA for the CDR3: TGTGCCAGTAGTGCCACAGTGAACACTGAAGCTTTCTTT. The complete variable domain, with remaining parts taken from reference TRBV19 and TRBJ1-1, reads DGGITQSPKYLFRKEGQNVTLSCEQNLNHDAMYWYRQDPGQGLRLIYYSQIVNDFQKGDIAEGYSVSREKKESFPLTVTSAQKNPTAFYLCASSATVNTEAFFGQGTRLTVV.

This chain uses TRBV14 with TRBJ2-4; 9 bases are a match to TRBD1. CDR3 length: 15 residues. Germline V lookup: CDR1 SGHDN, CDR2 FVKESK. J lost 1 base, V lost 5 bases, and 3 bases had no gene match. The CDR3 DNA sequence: TGTGCCAGCAGCGGACAGGGGATGGCCAAAAACATTCAGTACTTC. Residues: CASSGQGMAKNIQYF.

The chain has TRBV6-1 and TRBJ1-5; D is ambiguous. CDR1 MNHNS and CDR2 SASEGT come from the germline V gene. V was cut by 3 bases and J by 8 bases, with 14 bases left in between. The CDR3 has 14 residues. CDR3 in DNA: TGTGCCAGCAGTGAGGTCGCGGCGCTAGAGCCCCAGCATTTT. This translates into CASSEVAALEPQHF.